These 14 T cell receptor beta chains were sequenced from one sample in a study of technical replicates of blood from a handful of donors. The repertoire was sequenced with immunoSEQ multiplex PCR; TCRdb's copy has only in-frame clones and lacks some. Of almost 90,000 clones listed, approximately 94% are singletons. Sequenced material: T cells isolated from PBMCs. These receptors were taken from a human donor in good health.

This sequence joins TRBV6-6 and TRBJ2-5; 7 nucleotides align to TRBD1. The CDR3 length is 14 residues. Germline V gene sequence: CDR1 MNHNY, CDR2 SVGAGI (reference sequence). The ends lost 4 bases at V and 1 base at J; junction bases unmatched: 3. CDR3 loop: CASSSGQVQETQYF. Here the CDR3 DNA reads TGTGCCAGCAGTTCCGGACAGGTCCAAGAGACCCAGTACTTC.

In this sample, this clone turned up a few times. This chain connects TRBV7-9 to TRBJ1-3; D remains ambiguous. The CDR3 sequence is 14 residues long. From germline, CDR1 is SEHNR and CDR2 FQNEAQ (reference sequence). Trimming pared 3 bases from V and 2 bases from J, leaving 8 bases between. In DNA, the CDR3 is TGTGCCAGCAGCTTTAGCCTCACTGGAAACACCATATATTTT. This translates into CASSFSLTGNTIYF.

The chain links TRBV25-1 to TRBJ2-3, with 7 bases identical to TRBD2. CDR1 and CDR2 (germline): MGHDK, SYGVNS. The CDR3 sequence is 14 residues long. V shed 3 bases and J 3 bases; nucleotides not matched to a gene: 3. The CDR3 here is CASSDGGGTDTQYF. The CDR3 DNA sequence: TGTGCCAGCAGTGATGGGGGGGGTACAGATACGCAGTATTTT.

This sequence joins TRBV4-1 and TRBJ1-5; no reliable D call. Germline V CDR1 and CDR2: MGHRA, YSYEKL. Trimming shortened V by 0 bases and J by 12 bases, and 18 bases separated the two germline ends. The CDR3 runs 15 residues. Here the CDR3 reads CASSQDRFMGVRQHF. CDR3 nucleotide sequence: TGCGCCAGCAGCCAAGATAGGTTCATGGGAGTTCGCCAGCATTTT.

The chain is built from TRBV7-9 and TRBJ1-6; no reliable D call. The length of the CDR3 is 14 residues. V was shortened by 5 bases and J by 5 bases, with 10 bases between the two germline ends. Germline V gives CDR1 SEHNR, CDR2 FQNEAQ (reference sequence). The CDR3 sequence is CASSPTSHNSPLHF. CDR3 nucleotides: TGTGCCAGCAGCCCCACCAGTCATAATTCACCCCTCCACTTT.

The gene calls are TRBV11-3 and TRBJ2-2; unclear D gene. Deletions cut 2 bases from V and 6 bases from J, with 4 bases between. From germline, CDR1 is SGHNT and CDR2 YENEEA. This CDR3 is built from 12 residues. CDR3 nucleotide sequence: TGTGCCAGCAGCTTAACGGCCGGGGAGCTGTTTTTT. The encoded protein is CASSLTAGELFF.

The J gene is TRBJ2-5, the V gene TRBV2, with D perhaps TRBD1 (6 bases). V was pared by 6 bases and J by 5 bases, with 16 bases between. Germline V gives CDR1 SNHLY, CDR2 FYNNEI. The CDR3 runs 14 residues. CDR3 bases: TGTGCCAGCAGCGATACAGGGAACGGCGAGACCCAGTACTTC. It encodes CASSDTGNGETQYF.

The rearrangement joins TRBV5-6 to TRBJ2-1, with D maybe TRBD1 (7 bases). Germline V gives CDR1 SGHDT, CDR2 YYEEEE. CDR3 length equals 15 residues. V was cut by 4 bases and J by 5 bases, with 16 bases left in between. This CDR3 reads CASSTAGQLNNEQFF. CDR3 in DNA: TGTGCCAGCAGCACCGCGGGACAGCTAAACAATGAGCAGTTCTTC.

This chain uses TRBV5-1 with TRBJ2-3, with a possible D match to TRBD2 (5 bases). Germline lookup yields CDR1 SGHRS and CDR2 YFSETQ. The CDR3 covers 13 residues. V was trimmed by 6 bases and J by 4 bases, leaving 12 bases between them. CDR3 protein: CASKIEGADTQYF. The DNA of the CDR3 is TGCGCCAGCAAGATTGAGGGTGCAGATACGCAGTATTTT. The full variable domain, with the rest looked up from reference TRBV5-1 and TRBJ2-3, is KAGVTQTPRYLIKTRGQQVTLSCSPISGHRSVSWYQQTPGQGLQFLFEYFSETQRNKGNFPGRFSGRQFSNSRSEMNVSTLELGDSALYLCASKIEGADTQYFGPGTRLTVL.

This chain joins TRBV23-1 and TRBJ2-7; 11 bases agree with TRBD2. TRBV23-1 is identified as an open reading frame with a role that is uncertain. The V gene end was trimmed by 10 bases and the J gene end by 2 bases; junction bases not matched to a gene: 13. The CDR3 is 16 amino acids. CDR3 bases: TGCGCCACGGTGGCTAGCGGGAGGCCCACTACCTACGAGCAGTACTTC. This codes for CATVASGRPTTYEQYF.

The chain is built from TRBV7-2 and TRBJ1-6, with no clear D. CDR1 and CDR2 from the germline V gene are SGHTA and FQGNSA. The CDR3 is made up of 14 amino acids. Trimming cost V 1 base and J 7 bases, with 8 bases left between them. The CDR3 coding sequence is TGTGCCAGCAGCTTAGGGCTAGCCAATTCACCCCTCCACTTT. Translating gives CASSLGLANSPLHF.

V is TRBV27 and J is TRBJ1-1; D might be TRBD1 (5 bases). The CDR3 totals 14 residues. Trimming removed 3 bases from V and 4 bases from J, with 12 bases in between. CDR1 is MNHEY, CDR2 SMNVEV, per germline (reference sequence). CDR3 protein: CASSFRRDFTEAFF. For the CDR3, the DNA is TGTGCCAGCAGTTTTAGAAGGGACTTCACTGAAGCTTTCTTT.

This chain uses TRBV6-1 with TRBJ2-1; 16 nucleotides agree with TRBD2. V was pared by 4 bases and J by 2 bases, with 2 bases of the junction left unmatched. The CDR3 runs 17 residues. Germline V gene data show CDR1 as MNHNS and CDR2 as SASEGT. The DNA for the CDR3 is TGTGCCAGCAGTGTGGGACTAGCGGGGGGGCCCTACAATGAGCAGTTCTTC. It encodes CASSVGLAGGPYNEQFF.

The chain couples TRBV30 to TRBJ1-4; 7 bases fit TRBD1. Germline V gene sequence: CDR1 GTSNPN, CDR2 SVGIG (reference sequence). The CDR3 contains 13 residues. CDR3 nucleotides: TGTGCTGGGAACAGGGGTACTAATGAAAAACTGTTTTTT. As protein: CAGNRGTNEKLFF.